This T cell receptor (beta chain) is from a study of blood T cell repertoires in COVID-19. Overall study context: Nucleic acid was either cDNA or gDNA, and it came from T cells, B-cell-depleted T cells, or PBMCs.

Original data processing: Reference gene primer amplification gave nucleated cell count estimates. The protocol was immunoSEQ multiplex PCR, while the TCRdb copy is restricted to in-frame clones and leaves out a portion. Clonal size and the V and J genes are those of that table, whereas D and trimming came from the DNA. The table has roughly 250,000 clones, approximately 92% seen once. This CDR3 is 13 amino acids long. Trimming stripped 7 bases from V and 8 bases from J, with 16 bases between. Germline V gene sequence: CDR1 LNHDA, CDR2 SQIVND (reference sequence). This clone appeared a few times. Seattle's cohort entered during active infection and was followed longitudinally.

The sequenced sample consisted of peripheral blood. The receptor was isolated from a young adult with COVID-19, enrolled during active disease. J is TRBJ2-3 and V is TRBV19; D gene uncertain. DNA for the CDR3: TGTGCCAGTAACCCTACCGGCGGAGTTACGCAGTATTTT. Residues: CASNPTGGVTQYF. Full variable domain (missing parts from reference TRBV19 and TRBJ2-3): DGGITQSPKYLFRKEGQNVTLSCEQNLNHDAMYWYRQDPGQGLRLIYYSQIVNDFQKGDIAEGYSVSREKKESFPLTVTSAQKNPTAFYLCASNPTGGVTQYFGPGTRLTVL.